This TCR beta chain was profiled in a study of T cell responses to AZD1222 COVID-19 vaccine. Some clones are missing from TCRdb's copy, which holds only in-frame ones; the method was immunoSEQ multiplex PCR. The sample records 150,000 to 200,000 clones, roughly 88% being singletons. Looked up from germline, CDR1 is SGHKS and CDR2 is YYEKEE (reference sequence). Between the trimmed V and J ends, which lost 0 bases and 2 bases, there was a span of 11 bases. The CDR3 has 16 amino acids. The clonotype comes from an adult in good health. Sequencing was performed on peripheral blood, taken on day 0 of AZD1222 vaccination. This chain joins TRBV5-5 and TRBJ2-2; D is ambiguous. The CDR3 here is CASSLGPTANTGELFF. CDR3 nucleotides: TGTGCCAGCAGCTTGGGACCAACTGCAAACACCGGGGAGCTGTTTTTT.